The rows below give T cell receptor beta chains drawn from one sample of a study of post-analysis software for immune sequencing data. Each CDR3 protein gets one entry after TCRdb re-called the PCR reads with MiXCR. The profile shows some 690,000 distinct CDR3 sequences, about 27% of them singletons. The source material was blood. The source of these receptors is a girl aged 5 to 17 with multiple sclerosis. Both conserved end residues are part of each CDR3. The order of the fields is V gene, D gene, J gene, clone size, CDR3 DNA, CDR3 protein. A D gene is named only where the DNA matches it firmly. A clone size is listed for some rows: how often the clone was seen (once, few, many), or a class if it is expanded.

TRBV7-8,.,TRBJ2-7,few,TGTGCCAGCAGCTCTGGGCAGACCTTGTACGAGCAGTACTTC,CASSSGQTLYEQYF
TRBV7-8,.,TRBJ2-1,.,TGTGCCAGCAGCATCGGGACTTCCTACAATGAGCAGTTCTTC,CASSIGTSYNEQFF
TRBV18,.,TRBJ2-3,.,TGTGCCAGCTCACACGATAGACGGTATAGCACAGATACGCAGTATTTT,CASSHDRRYSTDTQYF
TRBV20-1,TRBD2,TRBJ2-1,once,TGCAGTGCTCATCAGATTTCGGGGGGGCAACCAGTGAATGAGCAGTTCTTC,CSAHQISGGQPVNEQFF
TRBV29-1,.,TRBJ2-3,.,TGCAGCGTTGCCCAAGGCGGCAGGTTCCCAGATACGCAGTATTTT,CSVAQGGRFPDTQYF
TRBV11-2,.,TRBJ2-6,few,TGTGCCAGCTCGTGGGGGGCCAACGTCCTGACTTTC,CASSWGANVLTF
TRBV6-5,TRBD1,TRBJ2-6,.,TGTGCCAGCAGTTACAGGACAGGGGGCTCTGGGGCCAACGTCCTGACTTTC,CASSYRTGGSGANVLTF
TRBV7-2,.,TRBJ2-7,few,TGTGCCAGCAGCTTATTCCCAGAGCAGACCTACGAGCAGTACTTC,CASSLFPEQTYEQYF
TRBV7-2,TRBD2,TRBJ2-7,few,TGTGCCAGCAGCTTAGCGCCGGCTAGCGGGACCATCTCCTACGAGCAGTACTTC,CASSLAPASGTISYEQYF
TRBV12-3/TRBV12-4,.,TRBJ2-3,.,TGTGCCAGCAGTTTAGCCCCGACTAGAGGGGTCACAGATACGCAGTATTTT,CASSLAPTRGVTDTQYF
TRBV7-2,TRBD2,TRBJ2-3,.,TGTGCCAGCACCCTCCTAGGCGGGGGGGCCCCAGATACGCAGTATTTT,CASTLLGGGAPDTQYF
TRBV7-9,TRBD1,TRBJ1-1,.,TGTGCCAGCAGCTCCGCCGGGACAGGGGCGTTGAACACTGAAGCTTTCTTT,CASSSAGTGALNTEAFF
TRBV9,.,TRBJ2-5,few,TGTGCCAGCAGCCTAACTCGTGGGGGTGAGACCCAGTACTTC,CASSLTRGGETQYF
TRBV14,.,TRBJ2-7,few,TGTGCCAGCAGCCCTCTCGGGATAGCAGGGCGCGAGCAGTACTTC,CASSPLGIAGREQYF
TRBV7-8,.,TRBJ2-1,.,TGTGCCAGCAGCTACCCGAGGGACCGGGGGAATACTAGGAGGGAATTCAATGAGCAGTTCTTC,CASSYPRDRGNTRREFNEQFF
TRBV20-1,.,TRBJ2-7,few,TGCAGTGCTAGGGACTGGACAACCATCTCCTACGAGCAGTACTTC,CSARDWTTISYEQYF
TRBV7-2,.,TRBJ2-1,few,TGTGCCAGCAGCGTGGGCAGAAACAATGAGCAGTTCTTC,CASSVGRNNEQFF
TRBV10-3,TRBD2,TRBJ2-3,many,TGTGCCATCAGTGGACTAGCGGGAGATCAGTCAGATACGCAGTATTTT,CAISGLAGDQSDTQYF
TRBV20-1,TRBD2,TRBJ2-7,.,TGCAGCGGAGCCGGGGGGACCTACGAGCAGTACTTC,CSGAGGTYEQYF
TRBV20-1,TRBD2,TRBJ2-5,few,TGCAGTGCTAGCTTGGTGGCTAGCGGGAGGAGGAAGACCCAGTACTTC,CSASLVASGRRKTQYF
TRBV2,.,TRBJ1-2,.,TGTGCCAGCAGGGAACAGGAACCCTATGGCTACACCTTC,CASREQEPYGYTF
TRBV6-2/TRBV6-3,.,TRBJ2-1,.,TGTGCCAGCACTCTAGGGGGTGAGAGCTACAATGAGCAGTTCTTC,CASTLGGESYNEQFF
TRBV5-1,TRBD1,TRBJ1-2,.,TGCGCCAGCAGCTCAGAGGGACAGAGGATGTATGGCTACACCTTC,CASSSEGQRMYGYTF
TRBV29-1,.,TRBJ2-2,few,TGCAGCGTTGAACAGGGCCGAGGAACCGGGGAGCTGTTTTTT,CSVEQGRGTGELFF
TRBV7-8,.,TRBJ1-1,.,TGTGCCAGCAGCTTAGCGGGCATCGCGGGGACTGAAGCTTTCTTT,CASSLAGIAGTEAFF
TRBV20-1,TRBD1,TRBJ2-7,.,TGCAGTGCTAGCATGGACAGGGGCTACGAGCAGTACTTC,CSASMDRGYEQYF
TRBV4-1,TRBD1,TRBJ1-1,once,TGCGCCAGCAATTCTTACAGGGGAGGGAACACTGAAGCTTTCTTT,CASNSYRGGNTEAFF
TRBV10-3,.,TRBJ2-2,.,TGTGCCATCAGACTACAGGGCCGGGGGGACACCGGGGAGCTGTTTTTT,CAIRLQGRGDTGELFF
TRBV12-3/TRBV12-4,TRBD1,TRBJ2-1,.,TGTGCCAGCAGTCTAGGGACAGGGAGCTCCTACAATGAGCAGTTCTTC,CASSLGTGSSYNEQFF
TRBV4-3,.,TRBJ2-7,many,TGCGCCAGCAGCCAAGATCTCGGTTACGAGCAGTACTTC,CASSQDLGYEQYF
TRBV12-3/TRBV12-4,TRBD2,TRBJ2-3,many,TGTGCCAGCAGCGGGGGGGCCCGACATACGCAGTATTTT,CASSGGARHTQYF
TRBV20-1,TRBD2,TRBJ2-5,few,TGCAGTGCTAGAGTTACTAGCGACGGCCAAGAGACCCAGTACTTC,CSARVTSDGQETQYF
TRBV5-1,TRBD1,TRBJ2-7,.,TGCGCCAGCAGCTTCCGGGACAGGGGCCACGAGCAGTACTTC,CASSFRDRGHEQYF
TRBV20-1,.,TRBJ2-3,.,TGCAGTGCTAGAAAAAGCGGGGATACGCAGTATTTT,CSARKSGDTQYF
TRBV3-1,TRBD2,TRBJ2-3,.,TGTGCCAGCAGCCAACATCGGGGTAGCGGGAGAATCACAGATACGCAGTATTTT,CASSQHRGSGRITDTQYF
TRBV29-1,.,TRBJ2-3,many,TGCAGCGTTCGTGGGACGGGGACCGATACGCAGTATTTT,CSVRGTGTDTQYF